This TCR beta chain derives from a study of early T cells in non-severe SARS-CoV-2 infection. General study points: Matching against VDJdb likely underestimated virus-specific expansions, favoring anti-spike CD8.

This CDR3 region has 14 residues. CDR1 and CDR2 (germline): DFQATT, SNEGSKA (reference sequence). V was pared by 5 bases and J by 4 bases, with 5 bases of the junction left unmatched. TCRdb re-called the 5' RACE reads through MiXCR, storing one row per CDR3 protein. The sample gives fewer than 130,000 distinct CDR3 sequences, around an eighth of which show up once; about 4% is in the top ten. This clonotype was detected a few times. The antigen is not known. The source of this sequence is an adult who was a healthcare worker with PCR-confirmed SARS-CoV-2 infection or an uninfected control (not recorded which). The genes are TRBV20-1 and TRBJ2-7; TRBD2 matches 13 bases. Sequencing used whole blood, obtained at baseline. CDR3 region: CSAATSGRRYEQYF. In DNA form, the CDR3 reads TGCAGTGCTGCGACTAGCGGGAGGAGGTACGAGCAGTACTTC.